This is a list of T cell receptor beta chains from one sample in a study of OX40 agonist ivuxolimab in advanced cancers. Using immunoSEQ multiplex PCR, the repertoire was profiled, and TCRdb retains in-frame clones only, with some absent. This sample carries roughly 56,000 clones, roughly nine tenths of them seen once, and the ten largest clones take more than 0.5%. The sequences come from CD4+ or CD8+ T cells sorted from blood, collected in a trial of the OX40 agonist ivuxolimab. Receptor source: an adult with an advanced solid tumor such as melanoma, head and neck, liver or kidney cancer. CDR3s include the opening cysteine and the closing phenylalanine or tryptophan. D genes are given only for firm matches. The listing skips clone size in some rows; elsewhere it reads once, few, many or a size class.

clone size: NA
V gene: TRBV12-5
D gene: NA
J gene: TRBJ2-7
CDR3 protein: CASGLDSYEQYF
CDR3 DNA: TGTGCTAGTGGTTTGGACAGCTACGAGCAGTACTTC

clone size: few
V gene: TRBV2
D gene: NA
J gene: TRBJ1-5
CDR3 protein: CASSESTANQPQHF
CDR3 DNA: TGTGCCAGCAGTGAAAGCACAGCCAATCAGCCCCAGCATTTT

clone size: NA
V gene: TRBV9
D gene: TRBD2
J gene: TRBJ2-5
CDR3 protein: CASSVGLAGLGIYETQYF
CDR3 DNA: TGTGCCAGCAGCGTAGGACTAGCGGGCCTTGGGATTTACGAGACCCAGTACTTC

clone size: NA
V gene: TRBV28
D gene: NA
J gene: TRBJ2-3
CDR3 protein: CASSLLGTSTDTQYF
CDR3 DNA: TGTGCCAGCAGTTTACTGGGAACTAGCACAGATACGCAGTATTTT

clone size: once
V gene: TRBV18
D gene: NA
J gene: TRBJ1-2
CDR3 protein: CASSPEEYGYTF
CDR3 DNA: TGTGCCAGCTCACCAGAGGAATATGGCTACACCTTC

clone size: NA
V gene: TRBV19
D gene: NA
J gene: TRBJ2-7
CDR3 protein: CASSIVGGEQYF
CDR3 DNA: TGTGCCAGTAGTATAGTGGGGGGCGAGCAGTACTTC

clone size: few
V gene: TRBV2
D gene: NA
J gene: TRBJ2-2
CDR3 protein: CASSRDRTGELFF
CDR3 DNA: TGTGCCAGCAGTCGGGACCGCACCGGGGAGCTGTTTTTT

clone size: NA
V gene: TRBV6-1
D gene: NA
J gene: TRBJ1-1
CDR3 protein: CASSPVAEAFF
CDR3 DNA: TGTGCCAGCAGTCCAGTGGCTGAAGCTTTCTTT

clone size: NA
V gene: TRBV7-9
D gene: TRBD1
J gene: TRBJ2-1
CDR3 protein: CASSSYRGVGHNEQFF
CDR3 DNA: TGTGCCAGCAGCTCATACAGGGGAGTTGGGCACAATGAGCAGTTCTTC

clone size: NA
V gene: TRBV5-6
D gene: NA
J gene: TRBJ2-3
CDR3 protein: CASSSTMTDTQYF
CDR3 DNA: TGTGCCAGCAGCTCCACCATGACAGATACGCAGTATTTT

clone size: NA
V gene: TRBV7-9
D gene: NA
J gene: TRBJ2-7
CDR3 protein: CASSLSLEQYF
CDR3 DNA: TGTGCCAGCAGCTTATCCCTCGAGCAGTACTTC

clone size: once
V gene: TRBV27
D gene: NA
J gene: TRBJ2-3
CDR3 protein: CASSYGLGSTDTQYF
CDR3 DNA: TGTGCCAGCAGTTATGGACTGGGAAGCACAGATACGCAGTATTTT

clone size: NA
V gene: TRBV9
D gene: NA
J gene: TRBJ2-7
CDR3 protein: CASSVGMVDEQYF
CDR3 DNA: TGTGCCAGCAGCGTAGGTATGGTGGACGAGCAGTACTTC

clone size: once
V gene: TRBV5-8
D gene: NA
J gene: TRBJ1-4
CDR3 protein: CASRRGEVGYEKLFF
CDR3 DNA: TGTGCCAGCAGACGTGGGGAGGTCGGTTATGAAAAACTGTTTTTT

clone size: NA
V gene: TRBV7-3
D gene: TRBD1
J gene: TRBJ2-1
CDR3 protein: CASSLRDRGTEQFF
CDR3 DNA: TGTGCCAGCAGCTTAAGGGACAGGGGTACTGAGCAGTTCTTC

clone size: NA
V gene: TRBV11-3
D gene: NA
J gene: TRBJ2-3
CDR3 protein: CASTFQDTQYF
CDR3 DNA: TGTGCCAGCACTTTCCAAGATACGCAGTATTTT

clone size: NA
V gene: TRBV29-1
D gene: TRBD1
J gene: TRBJ2-7
CDR3 protein: CSVERTGGSYEQYF
CDR3 DNA: TGCAGCGTTGAGAGGACAGGGGGCTCCTACGAGCAGTACTTC

clone size: NA
V gene: TRBV29-1
D gene: NA
J gene: TRBJ1-1
CDR3 protein: CSVAPGLEAFF
CDR3 DNA: TGCAGCGTTGCCCCGGGTTTGGAAGCTTTCTTT

clone size: NA
V gene: TRBV5-1
D gene: NA
J gene: TRBJ2-1
CDR3 protein: CASSQSYSPGEQFF
CDR3 DNA: TGCGCCAGCAGCCAAAGCTATAGTCCGGGTGAGCAGTTCTTC

clone size: NA
V gene: TRBV6-1
D gene: NA
J gene: TRBJ1-1
CDR3 protein: CASGEGITGTEAFF
CDR3 DNA: TGTGCCAGCGGCGAAGGCATTACGGGTACTGAAGCTTTCTTT